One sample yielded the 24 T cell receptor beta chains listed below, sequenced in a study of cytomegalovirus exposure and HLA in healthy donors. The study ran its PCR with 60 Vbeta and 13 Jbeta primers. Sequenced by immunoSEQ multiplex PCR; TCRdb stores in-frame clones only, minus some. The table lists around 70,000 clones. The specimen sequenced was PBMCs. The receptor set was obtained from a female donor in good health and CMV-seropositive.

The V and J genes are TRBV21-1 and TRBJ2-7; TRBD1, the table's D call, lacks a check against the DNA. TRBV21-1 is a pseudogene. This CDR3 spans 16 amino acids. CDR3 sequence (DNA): TGTGCCAGCAGCAAGAGCCGACAGGGGGGGAAGGACGAGCAGTACTTC. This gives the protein CASSKSRQGGKDEQYF.

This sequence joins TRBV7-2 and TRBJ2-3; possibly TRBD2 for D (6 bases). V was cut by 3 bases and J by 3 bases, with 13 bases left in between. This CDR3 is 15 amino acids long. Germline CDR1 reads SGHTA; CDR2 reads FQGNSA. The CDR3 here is CASSFFPGSTDTQYF. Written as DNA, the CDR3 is TGTGCCAGCAGCTTTTTCCCCGGGAGTACAGATACGCAGTATTTT.

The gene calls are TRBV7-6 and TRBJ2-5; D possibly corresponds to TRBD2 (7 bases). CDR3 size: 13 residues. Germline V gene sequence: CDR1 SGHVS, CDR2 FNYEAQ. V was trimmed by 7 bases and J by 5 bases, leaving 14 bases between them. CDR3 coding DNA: TGTGCCAGCACCACCTGGGGGGGCGAGACCCAGTACTTC. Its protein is CASTTWGGETQYF.

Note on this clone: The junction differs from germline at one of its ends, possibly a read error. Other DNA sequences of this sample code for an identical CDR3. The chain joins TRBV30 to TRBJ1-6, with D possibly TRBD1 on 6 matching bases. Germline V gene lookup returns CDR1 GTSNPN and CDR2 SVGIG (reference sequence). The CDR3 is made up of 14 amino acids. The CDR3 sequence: CAWSVLQGNSPLHF. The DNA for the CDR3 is TGTGCCTGGAGTGTACTGCAGGGGAATTCACCCCTACACTTT.

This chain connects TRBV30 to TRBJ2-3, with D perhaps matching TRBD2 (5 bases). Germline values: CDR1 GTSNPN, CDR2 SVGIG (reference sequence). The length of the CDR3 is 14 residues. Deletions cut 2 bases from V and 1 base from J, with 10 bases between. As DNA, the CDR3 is TGTGCCTGGAGTAGTGGGCGGGGCACAGATACGCAGTATTTT. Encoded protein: CAWSSGRGTDTQYF.

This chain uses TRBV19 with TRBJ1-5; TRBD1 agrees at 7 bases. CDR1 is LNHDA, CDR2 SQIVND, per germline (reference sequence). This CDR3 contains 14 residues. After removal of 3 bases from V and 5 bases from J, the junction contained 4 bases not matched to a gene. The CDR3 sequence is CASSIEGADQPQHF. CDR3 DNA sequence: TGTGCCAGTAGTATTGAGGGGGCGGATCAGCCCCAGCATTTT. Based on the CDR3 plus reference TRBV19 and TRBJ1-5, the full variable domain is DGGITQSPKYLFRKEGQNVTLSCEQNLNHDAMYWYRQDPGQGLRLIYYSQIVNDFQKGDIAEGYSVSREKKESFPLTVTSAQKNPTAFYLCASSIEGADQPQHFGDGTRLSIL.

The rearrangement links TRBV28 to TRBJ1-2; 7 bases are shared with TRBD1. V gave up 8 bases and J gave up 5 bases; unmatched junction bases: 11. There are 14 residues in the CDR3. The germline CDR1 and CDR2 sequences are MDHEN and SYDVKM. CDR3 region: CASLTRQGVYGYTF. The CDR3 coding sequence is TGTGCCAGCCTGACCCGACAGGGAGTATATGGCTACACCTTC.

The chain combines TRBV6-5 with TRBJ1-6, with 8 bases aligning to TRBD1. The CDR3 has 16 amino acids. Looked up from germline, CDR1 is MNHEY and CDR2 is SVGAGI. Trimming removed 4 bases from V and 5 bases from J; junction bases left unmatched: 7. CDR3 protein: CASSFQGQGNNSPLHF. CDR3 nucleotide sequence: TGTGCCAGCAGTTTTCAAGGACAGGGAAATAATTCACCCCTCCACTTT.

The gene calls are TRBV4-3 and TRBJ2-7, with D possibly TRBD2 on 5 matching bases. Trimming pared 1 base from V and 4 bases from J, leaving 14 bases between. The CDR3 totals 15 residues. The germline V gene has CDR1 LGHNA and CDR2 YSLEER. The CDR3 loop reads CASSQGGLLGYEQYF. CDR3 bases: TGCGCCAGCAGCCAAGGTGGACTTTTGGGGTACGAGCAGTACTTC.

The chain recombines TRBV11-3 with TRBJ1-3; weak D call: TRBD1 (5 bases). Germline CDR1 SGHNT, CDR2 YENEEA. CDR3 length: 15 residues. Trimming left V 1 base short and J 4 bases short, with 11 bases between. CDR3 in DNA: TGTGCCAGCAGCTTAGGGCAGGACAACGGAAACACCATATATTTT. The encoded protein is CASSLGQDNGNTIYF. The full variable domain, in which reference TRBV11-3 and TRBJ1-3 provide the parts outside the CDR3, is EAGVVQSPRYKIIEKKQPVAFWCNPISGHNTLYWYLQNLGQGPELLIRYENEEAVDDSQLPKDRFSAERLKGVDSTLKIQPAELGDSAVYLCASSLGQDNGNTIYFGEGSWLTVV.

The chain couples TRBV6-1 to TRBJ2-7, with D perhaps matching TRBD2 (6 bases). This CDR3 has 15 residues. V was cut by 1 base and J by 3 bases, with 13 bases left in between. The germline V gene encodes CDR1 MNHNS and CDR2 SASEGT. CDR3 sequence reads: CASSEGLDGDYEQYF. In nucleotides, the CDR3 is TGTGCCAGCAGTGAAGGACTAGATGGGGACTACGAGCAGTACTTC.

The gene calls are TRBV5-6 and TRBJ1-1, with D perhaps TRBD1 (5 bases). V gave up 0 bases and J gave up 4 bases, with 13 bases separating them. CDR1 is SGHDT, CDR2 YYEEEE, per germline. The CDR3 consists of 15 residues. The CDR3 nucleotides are TGTGCCAGCAGCTTGGCCGCAGGGTCTGGCACTGAAGCTTTCTTT. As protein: CASSLAAGSGTEAFF.

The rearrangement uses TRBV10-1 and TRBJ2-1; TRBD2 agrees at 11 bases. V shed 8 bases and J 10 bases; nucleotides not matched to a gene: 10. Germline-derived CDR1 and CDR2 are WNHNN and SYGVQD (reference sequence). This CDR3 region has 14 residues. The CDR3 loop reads CASRNSGRGMEQFF. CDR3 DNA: TGCGCCAGCCGAAATAGCGGGAGGGGGATGGAGCAGTTCTTC.

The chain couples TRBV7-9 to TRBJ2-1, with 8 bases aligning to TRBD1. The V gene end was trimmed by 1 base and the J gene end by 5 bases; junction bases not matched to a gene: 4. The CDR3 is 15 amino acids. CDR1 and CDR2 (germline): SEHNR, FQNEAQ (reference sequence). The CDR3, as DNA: TGTGCCAGCAGCTTAGGACAGGGGAGGCACAATGAGCAGTTCTTC. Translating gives CASSLGQGRHNEQFF.

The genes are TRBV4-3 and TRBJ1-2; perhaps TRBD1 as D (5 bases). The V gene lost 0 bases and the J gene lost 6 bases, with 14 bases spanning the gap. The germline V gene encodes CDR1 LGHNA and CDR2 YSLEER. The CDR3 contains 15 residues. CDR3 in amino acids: CASSQDLWQGDGYTF. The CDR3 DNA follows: TGCGCCAGCAGCCAAGATTTATGGCAGGGCGATGGCTACACCTTC.

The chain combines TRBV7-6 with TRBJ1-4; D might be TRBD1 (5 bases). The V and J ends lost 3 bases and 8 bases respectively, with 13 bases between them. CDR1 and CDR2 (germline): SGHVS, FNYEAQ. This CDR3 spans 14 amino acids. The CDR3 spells CASSLGREQEKLFF. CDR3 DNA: TGTGCCAGCAGCTTGGGCAGGGAACAAGAAAAACTGTTTTTT.

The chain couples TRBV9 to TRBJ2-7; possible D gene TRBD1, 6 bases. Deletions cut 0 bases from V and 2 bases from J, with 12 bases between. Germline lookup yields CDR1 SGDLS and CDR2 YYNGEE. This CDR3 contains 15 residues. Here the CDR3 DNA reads TGTGCCAGCAGCGTAGCGGGACAACCGGCCTACGAGCAGTACTTC. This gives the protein CASSVAGQPAYEQYF.

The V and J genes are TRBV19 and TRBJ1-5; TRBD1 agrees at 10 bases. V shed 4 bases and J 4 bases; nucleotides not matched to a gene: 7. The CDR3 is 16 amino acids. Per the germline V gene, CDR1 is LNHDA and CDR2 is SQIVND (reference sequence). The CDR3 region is CASSTQTGGYNQPQHF. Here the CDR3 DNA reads TGTGCCAGTAGTACCCAGACAGGGGGCTATAATCAGCCCCAGCATTTT.

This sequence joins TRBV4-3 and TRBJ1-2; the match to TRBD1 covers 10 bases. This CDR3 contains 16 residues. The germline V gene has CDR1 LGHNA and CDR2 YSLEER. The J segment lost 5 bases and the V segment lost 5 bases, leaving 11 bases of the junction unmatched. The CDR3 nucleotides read TGCGCCAGCAGCTCGAGCTCGACAGGGGGCGCTTATGGCTACACCTTC. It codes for CASSSSSTGGAYGYTF.

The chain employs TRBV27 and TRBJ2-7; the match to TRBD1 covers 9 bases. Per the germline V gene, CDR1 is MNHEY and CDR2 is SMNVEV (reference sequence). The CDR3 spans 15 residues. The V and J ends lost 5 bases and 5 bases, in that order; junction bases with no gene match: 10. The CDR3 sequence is CASSPRDRVFDEQYF. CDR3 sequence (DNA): TGTGCCAGCAGTCCGAGGGACAGGGTGTTCGACGAGCAGTACTTC.

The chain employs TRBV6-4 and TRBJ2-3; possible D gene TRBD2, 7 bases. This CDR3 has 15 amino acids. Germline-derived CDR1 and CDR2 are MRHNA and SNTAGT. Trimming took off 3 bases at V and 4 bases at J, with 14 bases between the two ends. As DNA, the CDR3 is TGTGCCAGCAGTGAATCGGGGGGCTCCGCAGATACGCAGTATTTT. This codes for CASSESGGSADTQYF.

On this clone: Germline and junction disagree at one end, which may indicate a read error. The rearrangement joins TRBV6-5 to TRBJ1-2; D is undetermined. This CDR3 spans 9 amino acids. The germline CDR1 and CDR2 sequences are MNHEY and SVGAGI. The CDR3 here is CASIKEVFF. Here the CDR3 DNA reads TGTGCCAGCATCAAGGAGGTTTTTTTC.

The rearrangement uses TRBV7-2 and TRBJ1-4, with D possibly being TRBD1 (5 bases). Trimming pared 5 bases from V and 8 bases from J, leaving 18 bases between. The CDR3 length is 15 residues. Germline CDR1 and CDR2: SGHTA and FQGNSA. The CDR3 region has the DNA TGTGCCAGCAGCCCCCAGCGGGGGGGGAACGAAAAACTGTTTTTT. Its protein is CASSPQRGGNEKLFF.

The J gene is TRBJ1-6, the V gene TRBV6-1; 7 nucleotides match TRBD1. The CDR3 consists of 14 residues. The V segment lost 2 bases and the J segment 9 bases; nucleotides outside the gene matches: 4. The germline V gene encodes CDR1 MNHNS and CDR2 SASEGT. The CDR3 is CASSESTGVSPLHF. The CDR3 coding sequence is TGTGCCAGCAGTGAAAGTACAGGGGTTTCACCCCTCCACTTT.